This TCR beta chain appears in the sequencing data of a study of blood T cell repertoires in COVID-19. For the study at large: Collection of acute and convalescent COVID-19 samples took place in the United States, Italy and Spain. T cells, B-cell-depleted T cells, or PBMCs provided the cDNA or gDNA that served as material.

In the original processing: Reference gene primer amplification gave estimated nucleated cell counts. Produced via immunoSEQ multiplex PCR; TCRdb's table is partial and in-frame only. The V and J calls and clone size come from that table; D and trimming were worked out from the DNA. The sample records tens of thousands of clones, around 88% being singletons. This CDR3 has 15 residues. J was trimmed by 4 bases and V by 8 bases; bases with no gene match: 12. Germline V gene lookup returns CDR1 MNHEY and CDR2 SVGAGI. The sequence was obtained from a man in his fifties with active COVID-19. Sequenced sample: peripheral blood. This rearrangement joins TRBV6-5 to TRBJ2-3; 7 bases fit TRBD2. The DNA of the CDR3 is TGTGCCAGCGGAGATGGAGCGGGGCGGGCAGATACGCAGTATTTT. Translation gives CASGDGAGRADTQYF.